The sequence of this TCR beta chain was determined in a study of blood T cells in healthy people across ages (dated by TCRdb to 2015 to 2017). In the study overall: Template switching captured roughly one uniquely barcoded TCR beta cDNA molecule per two T cells in model experiments. To track age-related changes in TCR beta repertoire diversity, the study relied on deep sequencing normalized with unique cDNA molecular identifiers. Donors were grouped into four age groups: young (average roughly 17 years), middle-aged (under 40), aged (roughly 67) and long-lived (roughly 80). To avoid experimental bias, donors of different ages were spread randomly across the sequencing lanes. The study analyzed two additional independent replicas of 1 million unique cDNA reads from the same blood draw for two donors, one aged 18 to 30 and one aged 80 or older. Overall study outcomes, separate from this receptor: Total diversity estimates from one million sequenced T cells were considered lower bounds and underestimates. The percentage of naive T cells measured by flow cytometry correlated strongly with observed TCR beta diversity. Observed TCR beta diversity per million T cells fell roughly linearly with age, and a significant reduction was already apparent by age about 38. Because donor CMV infection status was unknown, age-related changes in expanded clonotypes were potentially confounded. Compared with the aged group, the long-lived group had more naive CD4+ T cells, fewer expanded clones and increased TCR diversity, suggesting age selection. Conclusive comparison of naive and antigen-experienced compartments was prevented by the profiling of bulk unsorted PBMCs.

The approximately 40 donors, aged 6 to 90 years, were systemically healthy Caucasian individuals from Russia. About 9.8 milliliters of peripheral blood were drawn from each donor into EDTA-treated Vacutainer tubes. Ficoll-Paque density-gradient centrifugation was used to isolate PBMCs, with at least 6.5 million per sample. Total RNA was extracted from PBMCs with Trizol reagent, with at least 6 micrograms obtained per sample. For every donor, an aliquot of PBMCs went through flow cytometry to measure the percentages of naive CD45RAhigh/CD27high T cells. Regarding this clonotype: What antigen it recognizes has not been identified. No much larger clonotype is one base removed from it; base qualities were not supplied.

To prepare the library, 5' RACE was applied. This sample was sequenced with an Illumina HiSeq 2500. A second PCR of roughly 6 to 11 cycles was run with a J-beta primer mix and a sample-barcoded 5' primer. A unique molecular identifier was introduced onto each TCR beta cDNA molecule by a template-switch 5' adaptor carrying 12 random nucleotides. Each sample yielded at least 3 million CDR3-containing paired-end reads. First-strand cDNA synthesis was performed from all RNA using the Mint cDNA synthesis kit, with priming by a TRBC-specific oligonucleotide. Following uracil-DNA glycosylase treatment, a first 18-cycle PCR with universal primers M1SS and BC2_uni_R was performed on all cDNA. The authors' analysis ran thus. For normalization, 1 million high-quality reads were randomly selected from each sample, with every read carrying a distinct molecular identifier. Instead of being binned into consensus sequences, reads that shared molecular identifiers were thrown out. MiTCR, run with a Q25 quality threshold and the strictest error-elimination algorithm, handled CDR3 identification, clonotype clustering and error correction. A nonparametric unseen species model using Euler transformation provided a lower-bound estimate of total TCR beta diversity. TCRdb reprocessing: public reads trimmed at Q25 with fastp, clones called with MiXCR, in-frame beta chains kept. Each CDR3 protein appears once, grouped with its most common genes and DNA. Clone size and V and J calls follow TCRdb, not the original study. For this sample there are some 670,000 distinct CDR3 sequences; 52% appear just once. Jointly, the top ten make up approximately 15% of the sample.

From cysteine to phenylalanine, the CDR3 is 12 amino acids long. Just the 36-base CDR3 DNA is kept, in frame starting at base 1. V gives up 0 bases and J gives up 11 bases, and the segment between their germline ends measures 5 bases. Reading the germline V gene gives CDR1 LGHNA and CDR2 YSLEER. The sequenced sample was blood. The sequence derives from a woman of 80 years or more in good health. This chain is built from TRBV4-3 and TRBJ1-6; no confident D gene assignment can be made. The DNA sequence follows: TGCGCCAGCAGCCAAGAGGGGACACCCCTCCACTTT. Its coded protein is CASSQEGTPLHF.